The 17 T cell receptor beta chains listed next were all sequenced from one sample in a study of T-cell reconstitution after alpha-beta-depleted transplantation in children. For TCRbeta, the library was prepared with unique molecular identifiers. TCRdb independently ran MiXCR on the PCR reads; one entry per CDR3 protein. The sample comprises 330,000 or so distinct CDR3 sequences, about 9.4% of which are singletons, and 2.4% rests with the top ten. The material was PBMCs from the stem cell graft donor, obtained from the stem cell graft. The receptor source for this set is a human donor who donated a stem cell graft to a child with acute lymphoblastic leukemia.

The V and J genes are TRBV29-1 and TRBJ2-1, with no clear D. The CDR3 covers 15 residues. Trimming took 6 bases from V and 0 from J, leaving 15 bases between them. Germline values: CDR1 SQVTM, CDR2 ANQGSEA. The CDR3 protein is CSVGATLSSYNEQFF. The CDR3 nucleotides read TGCAGCGTCGGCGCTACGCTAAGCTCCTACAATGAGCAGTTCTTC.

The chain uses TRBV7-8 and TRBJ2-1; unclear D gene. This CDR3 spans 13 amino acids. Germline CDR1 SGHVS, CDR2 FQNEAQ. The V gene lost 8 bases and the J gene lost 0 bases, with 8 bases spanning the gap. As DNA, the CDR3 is TGTGCCAGCTTCCCCGACTCCTACAATGAGCAGTTCTTC. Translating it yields CASFPDSYNEQFF.

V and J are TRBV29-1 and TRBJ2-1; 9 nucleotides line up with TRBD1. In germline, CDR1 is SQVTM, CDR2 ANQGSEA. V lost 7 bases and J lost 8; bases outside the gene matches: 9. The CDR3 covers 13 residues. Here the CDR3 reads CSARTGDFYEQFF. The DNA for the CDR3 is TGCAGCGCCCGGACAGGGGACTTTTATGAGCAGTTCTTC.

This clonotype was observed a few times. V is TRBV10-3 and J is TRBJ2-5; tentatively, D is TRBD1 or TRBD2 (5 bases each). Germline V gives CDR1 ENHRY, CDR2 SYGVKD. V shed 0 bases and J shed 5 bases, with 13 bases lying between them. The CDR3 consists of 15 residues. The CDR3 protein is CAISESRGVRETQYF. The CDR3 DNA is TGTGCCATCAGTGAGTCGAGAGGGGTGAGGGAGACCCAGTACTTC.

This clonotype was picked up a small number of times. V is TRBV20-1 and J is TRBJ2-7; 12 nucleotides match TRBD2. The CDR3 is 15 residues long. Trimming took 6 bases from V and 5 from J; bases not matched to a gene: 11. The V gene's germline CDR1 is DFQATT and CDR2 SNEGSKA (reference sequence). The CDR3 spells CSAYGLAGYGDEQYF. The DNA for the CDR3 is TGCAGTGCCTATGGACTAGCGGGGTACGGGGACGAGCAGTACTTC.

This CDR3 is CASTGGALGKETQYF. The CDR3 DNA reads TGTGCCAGCACGGGCGGGGCCCTGGGCAAAGAGACCCAGTACTTC. The chain recombines TRBV6-1 with TRBJ2-5; TRBD2 might be the D (6 bases). Trimming took 7 bases from V and 3 from J, leaving 18 bases between them. This CDR3 comprises 15 residues. Germline V gene sequence: CDR1 MNHNS, CDR2 SASEGT.

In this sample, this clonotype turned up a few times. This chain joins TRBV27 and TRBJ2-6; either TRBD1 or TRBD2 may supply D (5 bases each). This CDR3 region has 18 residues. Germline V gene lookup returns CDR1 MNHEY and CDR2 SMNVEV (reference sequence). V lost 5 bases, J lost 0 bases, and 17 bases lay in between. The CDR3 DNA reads TGTGCCAGCAGTCTCCGGGGCCCCTCTAGCTCTGGGGCCAACGTCCTGACTTTC. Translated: CASSLRGPSSSGANVLTF. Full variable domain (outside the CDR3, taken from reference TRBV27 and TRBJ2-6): EAQVTQNPRYLITVTGKKLTVTCSQNMNHEYMSWYRQDPGLGLRQIYYSMNVEVTDKGDVPEGYKVSRKEKRNFPLILESPSPNQTSLYFCASSLRGPSSSGANVLTFGAGSRLTVL.

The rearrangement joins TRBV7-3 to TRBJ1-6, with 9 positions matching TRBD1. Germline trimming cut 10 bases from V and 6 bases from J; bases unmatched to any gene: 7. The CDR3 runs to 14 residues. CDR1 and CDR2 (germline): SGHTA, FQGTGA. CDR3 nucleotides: TGTGCCACCGGACAGGGGAACTCTAATTCACCCCTCCACTTT. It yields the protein CATGQGNSNSPLHF.

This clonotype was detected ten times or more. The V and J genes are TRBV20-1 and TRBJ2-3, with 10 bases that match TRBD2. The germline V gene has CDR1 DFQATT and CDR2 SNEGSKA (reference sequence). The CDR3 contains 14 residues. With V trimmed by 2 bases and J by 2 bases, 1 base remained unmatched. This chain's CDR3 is CSARLAGATDTQYF. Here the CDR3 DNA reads TGCAGTGCTAGACTAGCGGGAGCCACAGATACGCAGTATTTT.

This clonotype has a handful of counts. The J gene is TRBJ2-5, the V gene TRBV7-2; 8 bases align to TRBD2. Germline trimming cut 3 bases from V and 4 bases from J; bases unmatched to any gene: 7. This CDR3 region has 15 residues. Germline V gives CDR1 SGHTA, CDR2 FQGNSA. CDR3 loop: CASSLGGRSGETQYF. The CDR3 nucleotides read TGTGCCAGCAGCTTGGGCGGGAGGAGTGGAGAGACCCAGTACTTC.

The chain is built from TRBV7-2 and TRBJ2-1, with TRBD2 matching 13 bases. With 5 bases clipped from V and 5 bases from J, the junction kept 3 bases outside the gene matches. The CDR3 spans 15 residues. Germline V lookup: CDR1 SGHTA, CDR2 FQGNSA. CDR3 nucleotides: TGTGCCAGCAGCAGGACTAGCGGGAGCAACAATGAGCAGTTCTTC. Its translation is CASSRTSGSNNEQFF.

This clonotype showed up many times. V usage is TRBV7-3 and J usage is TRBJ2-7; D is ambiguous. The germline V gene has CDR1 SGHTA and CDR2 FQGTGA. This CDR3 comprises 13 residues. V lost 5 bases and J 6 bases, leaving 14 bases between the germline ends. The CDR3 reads CASSPTFGFEQYF. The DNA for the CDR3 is TGTGCCAGCAGCCCAACCTTCGGTTTCGAGCAGTACTTC.

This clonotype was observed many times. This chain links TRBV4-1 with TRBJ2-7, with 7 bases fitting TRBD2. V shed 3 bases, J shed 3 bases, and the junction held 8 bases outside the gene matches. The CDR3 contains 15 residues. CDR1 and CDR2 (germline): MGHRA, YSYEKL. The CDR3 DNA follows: TGCGCCAGCAGCCAGGGGGACTACCGTGACTACGAGCAGTACTTC. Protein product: CASSQGDYRDYEQYF.

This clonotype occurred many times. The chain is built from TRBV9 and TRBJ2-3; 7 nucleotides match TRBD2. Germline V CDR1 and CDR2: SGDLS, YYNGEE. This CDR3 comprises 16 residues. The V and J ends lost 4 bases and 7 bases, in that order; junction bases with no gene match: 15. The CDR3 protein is CASSPRFSSGINTQYF. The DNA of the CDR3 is TGTGCCAGCAGCCCCCGTTTTAGCAGCGGGATAAATACGCAGTATTTT.

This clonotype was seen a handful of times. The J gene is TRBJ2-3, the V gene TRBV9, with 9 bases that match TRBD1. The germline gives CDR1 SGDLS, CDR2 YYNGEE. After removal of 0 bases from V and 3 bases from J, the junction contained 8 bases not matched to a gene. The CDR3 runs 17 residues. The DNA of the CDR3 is TGTGCCAGCAGCGTAGCCACAGGGGGCGCCGATACAGATACGCAGTATTTT. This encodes CASSVATGGADTDTQYF. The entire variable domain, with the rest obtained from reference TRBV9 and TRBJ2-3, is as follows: DSGVTQTPKHLITATGQRVTLRCSPRSGDLSVYWYQQSLDQGLQFLIQYYNGEERAKGNILERFSAQQFPDLHSELNLSSLELGDSALYFCASSVATGGADTDTQYFGPGTRLTVL.

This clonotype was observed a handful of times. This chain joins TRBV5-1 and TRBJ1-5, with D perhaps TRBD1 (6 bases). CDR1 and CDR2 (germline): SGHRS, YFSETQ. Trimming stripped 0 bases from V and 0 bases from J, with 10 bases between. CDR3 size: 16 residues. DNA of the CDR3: TGCGCCAGCAGCTTGGCCGGGGGCAATAGCAATCAGCCCCAGCATTTT. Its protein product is CASSLAGGNSNQPQHF.

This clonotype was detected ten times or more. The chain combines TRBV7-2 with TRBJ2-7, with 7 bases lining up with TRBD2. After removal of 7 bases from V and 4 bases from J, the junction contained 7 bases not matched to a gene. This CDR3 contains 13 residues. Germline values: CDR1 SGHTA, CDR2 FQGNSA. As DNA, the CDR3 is TGTGCCAGCAAAGCCGGGACTACATACGAGCAGTACTTC. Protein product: CASKAGTTYEQYF. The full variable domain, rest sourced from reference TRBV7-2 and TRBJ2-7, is GAGVSQSPSNKVTEKGKDVELRCDPISGHTALYWYRQSLGQGLEFLIYFQGNSAPDKSGLPSDRFSAERTGGSVSTLTIQRTQQEDSAVYLCASKAGTTYEQYFGPGTRLTVT.